The next 7 T cell receptor beta chains were all read from a single sample in a study of OX40 agonist ivuxolimab in advanced cancers. Library construction relied on the immunoSEQ multiplex PCR assay. The table was pulled from immuneACCESS by TCRdb, which kept in-frame rearrangements only. Such tables lose some clones; where checked, under half of the loss comes from unresolved V genes, and the rest has no known cause. This sample lists more than 50,000 clones; 86% were detected once. The top ten hold under 0.7% of the sample. The input for sequencing was CD4+ or CD8+ T cells sorted from blood, taken in a trial of the OX40 agonist ivuxolimab. The receptors were gathered from an adult with an advanced solid tumor such as melanoma, head and neck, liver or kidney cancer.

This chain uses TRBV7-2 with TRBJ2-1; 7 positions agree with TRBD2. Germline trimming cut 6 bases from V and 0 bases from J; bases unmatched to any gene: 14. This CDR3 region has 18 residues. Per the germline V gene, CDR1 is SGHTA and CDR2 is FQGNSA. The CDR3 protein is CASSHPSSGESSYNEQFF. The CDR3 DNA reads TGTGCCAGCAGTCACCCCTCTAGCGGTGAAAGCTCCTACAATGAGCAGTTCTTC.

The chain carries TRBV6-1 and TRBJ1-5, with 7 bases identical to TRBD1. This CDR3 is 14 amino acids long. Per the germline V gene, CDR1 is MNHNS and CDR2 is SASEGT. V gave up 8 bases and J gave up 3 bases; unmatched junction bases: 7. The CDR3 sequence: CASHDRAHNQPQHF. In DNA form, the CDR3 reads TGTGCCAGCCATGACAGGGCGCACAATCAGCCCCAGCATTTT.

The chain uses TRBV4-3 and TRBJ2-7, with 11 bases that match TRBD1. Germline assignment: CDR1 LGHNA and CDR2 YSLEER. With V trimmed by 3 bases and J by 3 bases, 4 bases remained unmatched. This CDR3 has 15 residues. CDR3 nucleotides: TGCGCCAGCAGCCAGTCGGGACAGGGGGACTACGAGCAGTACTTC. Its protein product is CASSQSGQGDYEQYF.

DNA for the CDR3: TGTGCCAGCAGTGAAACAAGCGGGAGTAACAATGAGCAGTTCTTC. Its protein is CASSETSGSNNEQFF. The rearrangement links TRBV2 to TRBJ2-1; 8 nucleotides agree with TRBD2. Germline assignment: CDR1 SNHLY and CDR2 FYNNEI. V lost 2 bases, J lost 5 bases, and 5 bases stayed unmatched. The CDR3 is made up of 15 amino acids.

The J gene is TRBJ1-1, the V gene TRBV18, with D perhaps TRBD1 (6 bases). V lost 5 bases to trimming and J lost 2 bases, with 9 bases between them. The CDR3 is 13 residues long. Germline values: CDR1 KGHSH, CDR2 LQKENI. CDR3 sequence (DNA): TGTGCCAGCTCATCGGACAGTAACACTGAAGCTTTCTTT. Its protein product is CASSSDSNTEAFF.

This chain's CDR3 is CASSFYGRELFF. CDR3 coding DNA: TGTGCCAGCAGTTTCTACGGTCGGGAGCTGTTTTTT. V and J are TRBV27 and TRBJ2-2, with D hard to call. Per the germline V gene, CDR1 is MNHEY and CDR2 is SMNVEV (reference sequence). Trimming removed 3 bases at V and 9 bases at J, with 8 bases between. This CDR3 comprises 12 residues.

The J gene is TRBJ2-7, the V gene TRBV7-9; 9 nucleotides agree with TRBD1. CDR1 SEHNR and CDR2 FQNEAQ come from the germline V gene (reference sequence). This CDR3 has 15 amino acids. V dropped 5 bases and J dropped 6; count of bases not matched to a gene: 11. CDR3 DNA: TGTGCCAGCAGCCCGCTACGGGACAGGGAGGGCGAGCAGTACTTC. This codes for CASSPLRDREGEQYF.